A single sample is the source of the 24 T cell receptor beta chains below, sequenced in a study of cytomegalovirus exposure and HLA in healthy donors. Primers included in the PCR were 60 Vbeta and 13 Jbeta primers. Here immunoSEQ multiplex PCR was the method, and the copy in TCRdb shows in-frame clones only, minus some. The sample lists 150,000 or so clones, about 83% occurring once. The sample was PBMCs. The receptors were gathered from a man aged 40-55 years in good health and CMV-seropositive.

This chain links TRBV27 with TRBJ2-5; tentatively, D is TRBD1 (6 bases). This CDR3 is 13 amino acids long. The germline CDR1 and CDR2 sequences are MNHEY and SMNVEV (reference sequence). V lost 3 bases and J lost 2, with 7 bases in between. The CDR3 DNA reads TGTGCCAGCAGTTTCGGACAGCAAGAGACCCAGTACTTC. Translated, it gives CASSFGQQETQYF.

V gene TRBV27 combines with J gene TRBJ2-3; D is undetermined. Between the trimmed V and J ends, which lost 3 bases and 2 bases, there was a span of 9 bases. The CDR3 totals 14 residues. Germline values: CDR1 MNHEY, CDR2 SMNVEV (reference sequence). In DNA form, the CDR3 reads TGTGCCAGCAGTTTCCCCCACATCACAGATACGCAGTATTTT. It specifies CASSFPHITDTQYF.

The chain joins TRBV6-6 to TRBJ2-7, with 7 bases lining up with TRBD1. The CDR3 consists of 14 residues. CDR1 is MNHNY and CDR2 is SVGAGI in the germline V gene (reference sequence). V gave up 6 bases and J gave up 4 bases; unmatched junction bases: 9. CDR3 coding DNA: TGTGCCAGCAGCAAAACAGGGGCTTCGTACGAGCAGTACTTC. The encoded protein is CASSKTGASYEQYF.

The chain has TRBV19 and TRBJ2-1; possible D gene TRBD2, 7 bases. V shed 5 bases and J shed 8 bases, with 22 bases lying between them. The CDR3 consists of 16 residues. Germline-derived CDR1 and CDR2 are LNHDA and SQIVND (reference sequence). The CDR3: CASSAWGGQGSDEQFF. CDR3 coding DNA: TGTGCCAGTAGTGCCTGGGGGGGCCAGGGGAGCGATGAGCAGTTCTTC.

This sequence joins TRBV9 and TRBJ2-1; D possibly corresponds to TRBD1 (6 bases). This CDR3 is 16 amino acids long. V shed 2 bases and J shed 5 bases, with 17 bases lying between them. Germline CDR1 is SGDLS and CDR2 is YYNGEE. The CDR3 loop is CASSVGGGRWDNEQFF. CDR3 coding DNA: TGTGCCAGCAGCGTTGGGGGCGGCCGGTGGGACAATGAGCAGTTCTTC. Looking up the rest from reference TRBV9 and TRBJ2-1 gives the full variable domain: DSGVTQTPKHLITATGQRVTLRCSPRSGDLSVYWYQQSLDQGLQFLIQYYNGEERAKGNILERFSAQQFPDLHSELNLSSLELGDSALYFCASSVGGGRWDNEQFFGPGTRLTVL.

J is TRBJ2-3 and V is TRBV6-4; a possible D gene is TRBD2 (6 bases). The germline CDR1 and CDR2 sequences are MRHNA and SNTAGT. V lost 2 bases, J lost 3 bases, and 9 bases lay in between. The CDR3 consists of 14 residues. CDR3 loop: CASSDRGGTDTQYF. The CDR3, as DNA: TGTGCCAGCAGTGACAGGGGAGGAACAGATACGCAGTATTTT.

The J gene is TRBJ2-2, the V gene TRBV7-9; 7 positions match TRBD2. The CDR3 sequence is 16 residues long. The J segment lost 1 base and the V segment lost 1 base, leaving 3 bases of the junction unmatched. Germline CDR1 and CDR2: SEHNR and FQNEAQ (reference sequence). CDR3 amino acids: CASSLGLAENTGELFF. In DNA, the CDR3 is TGTGCCAGCAGCTTAGGGCTAGCGGAGAACACCGGGGAGCTGTTTTTT.

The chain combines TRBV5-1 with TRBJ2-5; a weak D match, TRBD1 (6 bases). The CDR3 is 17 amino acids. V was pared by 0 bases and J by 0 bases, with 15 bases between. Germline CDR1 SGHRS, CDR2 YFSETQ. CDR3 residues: CASSLEGTPSYQETQYF. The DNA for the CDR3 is TGCGCCAGCAGCTTGGAAGGGACACCTTCTTACCAAGAGACCCAGTACTTC.

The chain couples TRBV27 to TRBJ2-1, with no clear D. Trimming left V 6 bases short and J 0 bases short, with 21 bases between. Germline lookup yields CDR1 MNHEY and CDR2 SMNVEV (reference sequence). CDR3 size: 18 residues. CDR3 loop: CASSSIMVESRSYNEQFF. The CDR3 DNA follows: TGTGCCAGCAGCTCTATTATGGTTGAGTCTCGCTCCTACAATGAGCAGTTCTTC.

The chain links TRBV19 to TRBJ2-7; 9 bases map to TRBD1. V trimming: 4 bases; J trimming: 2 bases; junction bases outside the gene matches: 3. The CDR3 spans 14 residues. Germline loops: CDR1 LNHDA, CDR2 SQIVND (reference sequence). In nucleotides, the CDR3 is TGTGCCAGTAGTACGGGACAGGGTACCTACGAGCAGTACTTC. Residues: CASSTGQGTYEQYF. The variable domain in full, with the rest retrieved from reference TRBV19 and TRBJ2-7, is DGGITQSPKYLFRKEGQNVTLSCEQNLNHDAMYWYRQDPGQGLRLIYYSQIVNDFQKGDIAEGYSVSREKKESFPLTVTSAQKNPTAFYLCASSTGQGTYEQYFGPGTRLTVT.

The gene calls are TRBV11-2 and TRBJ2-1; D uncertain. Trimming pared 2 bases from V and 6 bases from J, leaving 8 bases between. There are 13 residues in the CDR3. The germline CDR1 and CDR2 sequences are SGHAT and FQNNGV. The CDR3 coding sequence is TGTGCCAGCAGCTTACCCACAGTCAATGAGCAGTTCTTC. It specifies CASSLPTVNEQFF.

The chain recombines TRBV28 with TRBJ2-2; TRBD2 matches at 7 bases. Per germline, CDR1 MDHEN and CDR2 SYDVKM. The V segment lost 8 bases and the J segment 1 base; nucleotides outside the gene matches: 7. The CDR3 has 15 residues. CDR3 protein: CASERAGVNTGELFF. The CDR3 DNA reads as TGTGCCAGCGAAAGGGCGGGAGTGAACACCGGGGAGCTGTTTTTT.

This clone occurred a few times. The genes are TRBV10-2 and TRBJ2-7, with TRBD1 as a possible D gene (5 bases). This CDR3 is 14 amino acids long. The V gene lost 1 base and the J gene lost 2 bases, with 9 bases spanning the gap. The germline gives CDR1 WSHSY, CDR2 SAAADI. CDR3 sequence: CASSEWGAAYEQYF. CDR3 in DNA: TGCGCCAGCAGTGAGTGGGGCGCGGCCTACGAGCAGTACTTC.

In nucleotides, the CDR3 is TGTGCCAGCAGCTTGGGCCGACAGGGGCGAGTCACAGATACGCAGTATTTT. This codes for CASSLGRQGRVTDTQYF. V is TRBV5-4 and J is TRBJ2-3; 8 bases are a match to TRBD1. The V gene end was trimmed by 0 bases and the J gene end by 2 bases; junction bases not matched to a gene: 8. The CDR3 contains 17 residues. The germline V gene has CDR1 SGHNT and CDR2 YYREEE (reference sequence).

CDR3 sequence (DNA): TGTGCCAGCAGCTTTCGGACAGGGGTCTACGAGCAGTACTTC. Residues: CASSFRTGVYEQYF. The gene calls are TRBV5-8 and TRBJ2-7; 9 nucleotides line up with TRBD1. Germline V gene data show CDR1 as SGHTS and CDR2 as YDEGEE. Trimming at V came to 2 bases and at J to 3 bases, leaving 3 bases not matched to a gene. The CDR3 extends over 14 amino acids.

Written as DNA, the CDR3 is TGTGCCAGCAGCCGCAGGGGGTGGACTGGGGCCAACGTCCTGACTTTC. Its translation: CASSRRGWTGANVLTF. This rearrangement joins TRBV7-9 to TRBJ2-6, with TRBD1 matching over 7 bases. Trimming cost V 5 bases and J 2 bases; bases outside gene matches: 6. CDR1 is SEHNR and CDR2 is FQNEAQ in the germline V gene (reference sequence). The length of the CDR3 is 16 residues.

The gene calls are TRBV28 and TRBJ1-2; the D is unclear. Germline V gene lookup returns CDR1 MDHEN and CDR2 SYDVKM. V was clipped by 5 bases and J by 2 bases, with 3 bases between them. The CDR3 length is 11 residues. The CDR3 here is CASSQNYGYTF. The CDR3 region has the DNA TGTGCCAGCAGTCAAAACTATGGCTACACCTTC.

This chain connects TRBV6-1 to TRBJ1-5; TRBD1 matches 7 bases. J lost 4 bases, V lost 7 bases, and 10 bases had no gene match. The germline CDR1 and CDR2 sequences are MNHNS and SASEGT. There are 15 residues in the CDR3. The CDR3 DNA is TGTGCCAGCAAGAGGGACAGCGAAAGAAATCAGCCCCAGCATTTT. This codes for CASKRDSERNQPQHF.

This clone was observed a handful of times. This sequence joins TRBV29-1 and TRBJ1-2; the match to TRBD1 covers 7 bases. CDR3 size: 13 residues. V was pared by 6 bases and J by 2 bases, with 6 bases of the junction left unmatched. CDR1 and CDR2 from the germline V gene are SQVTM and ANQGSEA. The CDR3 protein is CSVVGQTNYGYTF. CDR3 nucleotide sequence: TGCAGCGTCGTGGGACAGACGAACTATGGCTACACCTTC.

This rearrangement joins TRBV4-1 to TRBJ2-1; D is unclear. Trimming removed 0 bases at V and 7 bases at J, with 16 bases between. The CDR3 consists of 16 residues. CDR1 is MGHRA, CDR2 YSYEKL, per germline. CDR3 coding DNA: TGCGCCAGCAGCCAAGAACCTCGGGTAGAATGGAATGAGCAGTTCTTC. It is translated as CASSQEPRVEWNEQFF.

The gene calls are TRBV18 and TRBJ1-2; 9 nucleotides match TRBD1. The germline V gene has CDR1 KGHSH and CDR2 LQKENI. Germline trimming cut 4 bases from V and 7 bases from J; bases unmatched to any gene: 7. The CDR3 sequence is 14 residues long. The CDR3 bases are TGTGCCAGCTCACGGGACAGGGAGTACTCTGGCTACACCTTC. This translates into CASSRDREYSGYTF.

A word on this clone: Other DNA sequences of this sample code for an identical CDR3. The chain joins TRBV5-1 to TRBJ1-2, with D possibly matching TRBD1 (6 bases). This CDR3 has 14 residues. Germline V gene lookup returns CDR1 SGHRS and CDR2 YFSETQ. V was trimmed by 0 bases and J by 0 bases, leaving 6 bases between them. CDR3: CASSLGQANYGYTF. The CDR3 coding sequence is TGCGCCAGCAGCTTGGGACAGGCTAACTATGGCTACACCTTC.

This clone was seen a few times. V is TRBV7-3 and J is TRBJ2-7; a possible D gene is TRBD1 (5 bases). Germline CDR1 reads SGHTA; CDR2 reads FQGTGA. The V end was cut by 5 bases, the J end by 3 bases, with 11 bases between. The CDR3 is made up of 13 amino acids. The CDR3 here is CASSRDSNYEQYF. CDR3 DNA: TGTGCCAGCAGCCGCGACAGCAACTACGAGCAGTACTTC.

CDR3 bases: TGCGCCAGCAGCCAGGCCGTGGACAGGTCCACAGATACGCAGTATTTT. Its protein product is CASSQAVDRSTDTQYF. The rearrangement joins TRBV4-1 to TRBJ2-3; 7 bases align to TRBD1. The CDR3 extends over 16 amino acids. With V trimmed by 3 bases and J by 2 bases, 8 bases remained unmatched. Looked up from germline, CDR1 is MGHRA and CDR2 is YSYEKL.